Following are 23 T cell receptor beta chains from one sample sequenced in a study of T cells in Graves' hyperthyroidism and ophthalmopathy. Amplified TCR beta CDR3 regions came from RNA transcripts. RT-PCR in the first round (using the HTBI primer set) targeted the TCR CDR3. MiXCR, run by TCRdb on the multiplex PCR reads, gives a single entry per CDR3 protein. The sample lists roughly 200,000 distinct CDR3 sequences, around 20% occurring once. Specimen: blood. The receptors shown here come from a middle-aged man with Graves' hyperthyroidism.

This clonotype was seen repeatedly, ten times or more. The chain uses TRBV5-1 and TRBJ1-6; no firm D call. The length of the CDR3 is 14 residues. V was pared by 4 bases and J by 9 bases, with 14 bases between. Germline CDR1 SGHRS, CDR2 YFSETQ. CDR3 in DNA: TGCGCCAGCAGCCCCCAGGCGGGAACTTCACCCCTCCACTTT. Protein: CASSPQAGTSPLHF.

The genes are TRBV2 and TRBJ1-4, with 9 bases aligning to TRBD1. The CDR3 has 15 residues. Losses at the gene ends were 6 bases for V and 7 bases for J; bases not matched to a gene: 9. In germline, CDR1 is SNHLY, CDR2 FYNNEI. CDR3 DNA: TGTGCCAGCAGAGGACAGGGGACAGGGAGTGAAAAACTGTTTTTT. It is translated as CASRGQGTGSEKLFF.

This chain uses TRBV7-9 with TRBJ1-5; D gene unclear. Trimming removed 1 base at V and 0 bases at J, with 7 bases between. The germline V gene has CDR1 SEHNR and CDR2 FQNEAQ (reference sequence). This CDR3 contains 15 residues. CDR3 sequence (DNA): TGTGCCAGCAGCTTAGTCCCCTATAGCAATCAGCCCCAGCATTTT. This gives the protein CASSLVPYSNQPQHF.

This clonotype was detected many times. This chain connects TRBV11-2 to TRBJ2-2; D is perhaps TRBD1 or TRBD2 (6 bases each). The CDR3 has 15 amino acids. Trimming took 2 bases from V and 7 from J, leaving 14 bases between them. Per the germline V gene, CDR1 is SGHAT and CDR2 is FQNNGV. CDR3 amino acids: CASSLRQGRDGELFF. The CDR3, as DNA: TGTGCCAGCAGCTTAAGGCAGGGGCGGGACGGGGAGCTGTTTTTT. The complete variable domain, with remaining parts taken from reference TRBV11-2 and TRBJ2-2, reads EAGVAQSPRYKIIEKRQSVAFWCNPISGHATLYWYQQILGQGPKLLIQFQNNGVVDDSQLPKDRFSAERLKGVDSTLKIQPAKLEDSAVYLCASSLRQGRDGELFFGEGSRLTVL.

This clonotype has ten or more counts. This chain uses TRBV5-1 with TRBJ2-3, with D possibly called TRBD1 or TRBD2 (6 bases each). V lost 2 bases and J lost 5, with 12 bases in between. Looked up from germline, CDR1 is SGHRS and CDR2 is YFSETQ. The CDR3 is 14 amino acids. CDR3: CASSLEGGLDTQYF. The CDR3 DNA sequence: TGCGCCAGCAGCTTAGAGGGGGGCCTAGATACGCAGTATTTT. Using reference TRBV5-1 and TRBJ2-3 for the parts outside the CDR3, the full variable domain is KAGVTQTPRYLIKTRGQQVTLSCSPISGHRSVSWYQQTPGQGLQFLFEYFSETQRNKGNFPGRFSGRQFSNSRSEMNVSTLELGDSALYLCASSLEGGLDTQYFGPGTRLTVL.

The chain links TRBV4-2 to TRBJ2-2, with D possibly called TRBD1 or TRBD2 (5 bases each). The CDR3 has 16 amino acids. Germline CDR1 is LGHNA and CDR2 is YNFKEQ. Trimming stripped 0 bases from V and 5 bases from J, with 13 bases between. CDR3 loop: CASSQDPGAGTGELFF. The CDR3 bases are TGTGCCAGCAGCCAAGATCCCGGGGCTGGGACCGGGGAGCTGTTTTTT.

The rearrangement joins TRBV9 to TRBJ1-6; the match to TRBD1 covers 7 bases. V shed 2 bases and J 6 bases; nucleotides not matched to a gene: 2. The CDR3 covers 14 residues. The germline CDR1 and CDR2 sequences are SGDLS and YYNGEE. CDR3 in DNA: TGTGCCAGCAGCGTGTCAGGGGGTAATTCACCCCTCCACTTT. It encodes CASSVSGGNSPLHF.

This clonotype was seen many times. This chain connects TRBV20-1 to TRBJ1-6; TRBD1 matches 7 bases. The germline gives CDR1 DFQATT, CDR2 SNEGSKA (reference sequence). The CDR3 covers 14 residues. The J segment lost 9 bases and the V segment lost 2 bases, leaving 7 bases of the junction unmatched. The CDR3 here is CSARSPQGGSPLHF. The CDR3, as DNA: TGCAGTGCTAGATCGCCGCAGGGGGGTTCACCCCTCCACTTT.

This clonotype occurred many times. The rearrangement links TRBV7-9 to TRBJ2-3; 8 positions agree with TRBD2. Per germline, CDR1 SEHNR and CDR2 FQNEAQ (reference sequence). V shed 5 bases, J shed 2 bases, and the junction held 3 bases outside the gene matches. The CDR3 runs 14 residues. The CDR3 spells CASSISGNTDTQYF. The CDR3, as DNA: TGTGCCAGCAGCATTAGCGGGAACACAGATACGCAGTATTTT.

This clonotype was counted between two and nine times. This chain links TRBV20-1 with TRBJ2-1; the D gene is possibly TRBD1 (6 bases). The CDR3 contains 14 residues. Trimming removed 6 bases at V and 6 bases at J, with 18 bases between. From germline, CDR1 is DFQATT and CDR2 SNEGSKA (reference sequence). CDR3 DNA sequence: TGCAGTGCCCTACCGAAGGACAGACTCAATGAGCAGTTCTTC. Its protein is CSALPKDRLNEQFF.

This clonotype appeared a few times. Written as DNA, the CDR3 is TGCAGTGCTAGAGATGGGCGGGGGGCCTGGGAAGATACGCAGTATTTT. As protein: CSARDGRGAWEDTQYF. This chain connects TRBV20-1 to TRBJ2-3, with 8 bases aligning to TRBD2. Germline CDR1 DFQATT, CDR2 SNEGSKA (reference sequence). J was trimmed by 5 bases and V by 0 bases; bases with no gene match: 10. This CDR3 contains 16 residues.

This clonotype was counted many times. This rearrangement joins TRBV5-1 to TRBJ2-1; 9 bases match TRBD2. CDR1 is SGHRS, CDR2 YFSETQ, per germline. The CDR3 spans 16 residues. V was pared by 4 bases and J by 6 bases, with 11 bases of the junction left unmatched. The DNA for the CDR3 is TGCGCCAGCAGCGCCTGGGGGGCGGGGGGGATCAATGAGCAGTTCTTC. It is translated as CASSAWGAGGINEQFF.

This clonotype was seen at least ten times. Here the CDR3 reads CASSGSLTQYF. As DNA, the CDR3 is TGTGCCAGCAGCGGGTCCTTGACCCAGTACTTC. The J gene is TRBJ2-5, the V gene TRBV7-2; D is uncertain. CDR3 length: 11 residues. CDR1 SGHTA and CDR2 FQGNSA come from the germline V gene. Trimming took off 5 bases at V and 7 bases at J, with 8 bases between the two ends.

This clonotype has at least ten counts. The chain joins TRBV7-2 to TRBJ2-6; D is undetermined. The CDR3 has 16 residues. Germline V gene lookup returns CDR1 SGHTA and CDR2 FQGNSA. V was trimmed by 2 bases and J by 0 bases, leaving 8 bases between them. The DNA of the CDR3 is TGTGCCAGCAGCTTATACACGAGCTCTGGGGCCAACGTCCTGACTTTC. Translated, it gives CASSLYTSSGANVLTF. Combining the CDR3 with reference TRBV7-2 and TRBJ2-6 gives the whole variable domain GAGVSQSPSNKVTEKGKDVELRCDPISGHTALYWYRQSLGQGLEFLIYFQGNSAPDKSGLPSDRFSAERTGGSVSTLTIQRTQQEDSAVYLCASSLYTSSGANVLTFGAGSRLTVL.

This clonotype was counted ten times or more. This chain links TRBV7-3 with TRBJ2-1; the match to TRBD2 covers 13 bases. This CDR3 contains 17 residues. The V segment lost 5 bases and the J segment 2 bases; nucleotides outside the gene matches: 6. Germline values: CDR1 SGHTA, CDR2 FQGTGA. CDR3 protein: CASSRLAGGATYNEQFF. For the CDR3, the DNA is TGTGCCAGCAGCCGACTAGCGGGGGGAGCCACCTACAATGAGCAGTTCTTC.

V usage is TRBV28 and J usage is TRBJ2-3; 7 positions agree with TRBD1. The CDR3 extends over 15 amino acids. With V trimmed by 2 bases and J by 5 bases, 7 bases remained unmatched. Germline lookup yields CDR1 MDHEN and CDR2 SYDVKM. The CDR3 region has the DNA TGTGCCAGCAGTTTACCGGGGACAGCGAGAGATACGCAGTATTTT. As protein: CASSLPGTARDTQYF.

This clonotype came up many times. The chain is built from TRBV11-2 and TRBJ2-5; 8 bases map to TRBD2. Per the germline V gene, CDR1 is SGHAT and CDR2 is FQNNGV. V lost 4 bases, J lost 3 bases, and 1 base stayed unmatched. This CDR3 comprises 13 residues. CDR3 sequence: CASSSGGEETQYF. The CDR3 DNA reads TGTGCCAGCAGCTCCGGGGGGGAAGAGACCCAGTACTTC.

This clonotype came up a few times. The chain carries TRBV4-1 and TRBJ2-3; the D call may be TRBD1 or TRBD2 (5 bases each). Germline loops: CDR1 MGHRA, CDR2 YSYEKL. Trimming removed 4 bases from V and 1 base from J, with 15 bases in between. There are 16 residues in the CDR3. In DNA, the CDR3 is TGCGCCAGCAGCCGGGGACCCACGCCGGGCACAGATACGCAGTATTTT. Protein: CASSRGPTPGTDTQYF.

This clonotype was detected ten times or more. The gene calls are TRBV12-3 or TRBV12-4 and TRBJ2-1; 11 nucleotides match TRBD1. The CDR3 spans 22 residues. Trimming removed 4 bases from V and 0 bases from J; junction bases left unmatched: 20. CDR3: CASSWWTGGLRGPTRSYNEQFF. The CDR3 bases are TGTGCCAGCAGTTGGTGGACAGGGGGCTTGCGGGGGCCTACGCGCTCCTACAATGAGCAGTTCTTC.

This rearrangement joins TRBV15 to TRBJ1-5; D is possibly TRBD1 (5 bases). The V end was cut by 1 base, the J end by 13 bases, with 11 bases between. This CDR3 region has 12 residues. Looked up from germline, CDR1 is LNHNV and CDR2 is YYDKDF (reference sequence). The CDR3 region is CATSRVGGTQHF. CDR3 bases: TGTGCCACCAGCAGAGTTGGTGGGACTCAGCATTTT. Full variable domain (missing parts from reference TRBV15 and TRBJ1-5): DAMVIQNPRYQVTQFGKPVTLSCSQTLNHNVMYWYQQKSSQAPKLLFHYYDKDFNNEADTPDNFQSRRPNTSFCFLDIRSPGLGDTAMYLCATSRVGGTQHFGDGTRLSIL.

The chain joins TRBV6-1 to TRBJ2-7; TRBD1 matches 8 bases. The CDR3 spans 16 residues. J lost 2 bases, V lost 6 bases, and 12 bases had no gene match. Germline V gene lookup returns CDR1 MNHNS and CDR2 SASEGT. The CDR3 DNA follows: TGTGCCAGCAGACAAACCTACAGGGGGTATGCCTACGAGCAGTACTTC. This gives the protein CASRQTYRGYAYEQYF.

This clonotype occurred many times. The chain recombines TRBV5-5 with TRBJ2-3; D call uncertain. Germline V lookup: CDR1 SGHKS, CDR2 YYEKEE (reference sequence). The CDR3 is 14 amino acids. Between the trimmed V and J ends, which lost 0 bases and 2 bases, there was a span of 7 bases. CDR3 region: CASSLALHTDTQYF. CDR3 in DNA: TGTGCCAGCAGCTTGGCCCTCCACACAGATACGCAGTATTTT.

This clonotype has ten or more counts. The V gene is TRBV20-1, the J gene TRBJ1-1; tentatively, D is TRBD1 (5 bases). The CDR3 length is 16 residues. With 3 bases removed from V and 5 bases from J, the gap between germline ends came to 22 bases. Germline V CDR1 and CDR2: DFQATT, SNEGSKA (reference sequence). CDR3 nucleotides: TGCAGTGCTAGTGGGGGGGGGGATCAAAGGGGAACTGAAGCTTTCTTT. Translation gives CSASGGGDQRGTEAFF.